This T cell receptor beta chain was observed in a study of blood T cell repertoires in COVID-19. Repertoires were generated with immunoSEQ multiplex PCR, while TCRdb's copy carries only in-frame clones and drops some. This sample yields around 95,000 clones, of which about 85% are seen a single time; roughly 10% belongs to the top ten. The CDR3 has 14 residues. From germline, CDR1 is SGDLS and CDR2 YYNGEE. The junction had 6 bases not matched to a gene; V was cut back by 7 bases and J by 2 bases. The receptor was isolated from a woman of 80 years or more with acute or convalescent COVID-19. The chain uses TRBV9 and TRBJ2-7; 10 nucleotides line up with TRBD1. Sequencing input: peripheral blood. For the CDR3, the DNA is TGTGCCAGCGGCACCGGGACAGGGGCCTACGAGCAGTACTTC. It is translated as CASGTGTGAYEQYF.